The source of this T cell receptor beta chain is a study of OX40 agonist ivuxolimab in advanced cancers. Overall study findings and caveats: At doses 0.1 to 3.0 mg/kg, CD4+ and CD8+ clones expanded.

The method was immunoSEQ multiplex PCR; TCRdb's version includes in-frame clones alone and lacks a portion of them. The data hold about 150,000 clones, with 90% to 95% observed a single time. Regarding this clone: Its antigen is currently unknown.

With 2 bases removed from V and 4 bases from J, the gap between germline ends came to 9 bases. CDR1 is MGHRA, CDR2 YSYEKL, per germline. The CDR3 is 14 amino acids. The chain links TRBV4-1 to TRBJ1-3, with TRBD1 as a possible D gene (5 bases). Sequenced here: CD4+ or CD8+ T cells sorted from blood, sampled in a trial of the OX40 agonist ivuxolimab. This sequence originates from an adult with an advanced solid tumor such as melanoma, head and neck, liver or kidney cancer. The CDR3, as DNA: TGCGCCAGCAGCCAACAGGGTTTGGGAAACACCATATATTTT. Protein product: CASSQQGLGNTIYF.